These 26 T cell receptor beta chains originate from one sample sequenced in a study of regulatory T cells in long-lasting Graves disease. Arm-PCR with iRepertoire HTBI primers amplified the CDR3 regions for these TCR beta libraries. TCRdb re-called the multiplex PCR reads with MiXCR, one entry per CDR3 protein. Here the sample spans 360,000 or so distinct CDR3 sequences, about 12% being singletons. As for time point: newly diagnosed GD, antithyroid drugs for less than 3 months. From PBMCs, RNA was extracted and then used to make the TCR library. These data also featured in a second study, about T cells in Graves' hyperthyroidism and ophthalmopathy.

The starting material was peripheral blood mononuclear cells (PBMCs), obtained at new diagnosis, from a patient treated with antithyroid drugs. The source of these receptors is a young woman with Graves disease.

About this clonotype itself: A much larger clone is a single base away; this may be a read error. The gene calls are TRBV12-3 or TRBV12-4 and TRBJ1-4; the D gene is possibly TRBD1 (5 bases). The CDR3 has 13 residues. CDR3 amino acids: CASSQGGNEELFF. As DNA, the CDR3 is TGTGCCAGTAGCCAGGGAGGGAATGAAGAACTGTTTTTT.

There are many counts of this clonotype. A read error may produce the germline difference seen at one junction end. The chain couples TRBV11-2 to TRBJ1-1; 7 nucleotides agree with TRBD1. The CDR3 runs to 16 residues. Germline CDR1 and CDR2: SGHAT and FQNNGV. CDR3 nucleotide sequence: TGCGCCAGCAGCCAAGAACGGGACAGAAAGAACACTGAAGCTTTCTTT. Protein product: CASSQERDRKNTEAFF.

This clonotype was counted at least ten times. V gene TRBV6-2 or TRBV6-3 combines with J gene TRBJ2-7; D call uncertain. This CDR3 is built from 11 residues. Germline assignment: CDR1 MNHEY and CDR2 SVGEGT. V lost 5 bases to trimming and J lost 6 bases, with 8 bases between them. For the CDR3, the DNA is TGTGCCAGCAGTGTCTACGGCGAGCAGTACGTC. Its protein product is CASSVYGEQYV.

The CDR3 DNA reads as TGCGCCAGCAGCCAAGGAGTATTGGGATTTTCGGGCACAGATACGCAGTATTTT. Protein sequence: CASSQGVLGFSGTDTQYF. V usage is TRBV4-1 and J usage is TRBJ2-3; D call uncertain. Germline CDR1 reads MGHRA; CDR2 reads YSYEKL. V lost 1 base, J lost 1 base, and 18 bases lay in between. This CDR3 has 18 residues.

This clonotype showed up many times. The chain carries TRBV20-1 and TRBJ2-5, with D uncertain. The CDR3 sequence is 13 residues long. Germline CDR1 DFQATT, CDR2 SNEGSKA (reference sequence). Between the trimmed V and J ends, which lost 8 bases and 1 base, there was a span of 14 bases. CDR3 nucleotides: TGCAGTACGGCGCTCGGAATCCAAGAGACCCAGTACTTC. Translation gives CSTALGIQETQYF.

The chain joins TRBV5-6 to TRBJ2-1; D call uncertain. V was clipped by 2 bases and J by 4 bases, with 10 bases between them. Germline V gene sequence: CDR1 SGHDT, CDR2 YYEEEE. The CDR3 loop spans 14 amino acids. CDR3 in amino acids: CASSFPYSYNEQFF. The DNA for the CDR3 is TGTGCCAGCAGCTTCCCGTACTCTTACAATGAGCAGTTCTTC.

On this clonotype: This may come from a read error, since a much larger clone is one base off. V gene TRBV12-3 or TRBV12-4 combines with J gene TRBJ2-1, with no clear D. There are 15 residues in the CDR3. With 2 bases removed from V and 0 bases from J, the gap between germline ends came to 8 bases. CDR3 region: CASSLRPSSYNEQFF. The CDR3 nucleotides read TGTGCCAGCAGTTTACGGCCGAGCTCCTACAATGAGCAGTTCTTC.

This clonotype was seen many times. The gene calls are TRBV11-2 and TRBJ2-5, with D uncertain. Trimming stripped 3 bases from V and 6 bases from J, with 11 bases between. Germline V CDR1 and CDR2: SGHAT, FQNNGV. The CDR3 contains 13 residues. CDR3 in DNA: TGTGCCAGCAGCTTCAGGCTCGGACAGACCCAGTACTTC. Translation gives CASSFRLGQTQYF. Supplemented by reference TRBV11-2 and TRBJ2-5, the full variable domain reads EAGVAQSPRYKIIEKRQSVAFWCNPISGHATLYWYQQILGQGPKLLIQFQNNGVVDDSQLPKDRFSAERLKGVDSTLKIQPAKLEDSAVYLCASSFRLGQTQYFGPGTRLLVL.

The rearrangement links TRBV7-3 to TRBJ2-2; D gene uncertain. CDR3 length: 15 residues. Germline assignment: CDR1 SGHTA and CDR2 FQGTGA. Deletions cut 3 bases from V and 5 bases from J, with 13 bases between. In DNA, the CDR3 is TGTGCCAGCAGCTTCGGCCCCCAAGGGACCGGGGAGCTGTTTTTT. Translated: CASSFGPQGTGELFF.

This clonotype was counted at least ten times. CDR3 DNA: TGTGCCAGCAGTTACCCGGACAGTGGCAATCAGCCCCAGCATTTT. Its protein product is CASSYPDSGNQPQHF. The rearrangement links TRBV6-2 or TRBV6-3 to TRBJ1-5; D may be TRBD1 (6 bases). Germline CDR1 reads MNHEY; CDR2 reads SVGEGT. This CDR3 has 15 residues. V was cut by 2 bases and J by 2 bases, with 10 bases left in between.

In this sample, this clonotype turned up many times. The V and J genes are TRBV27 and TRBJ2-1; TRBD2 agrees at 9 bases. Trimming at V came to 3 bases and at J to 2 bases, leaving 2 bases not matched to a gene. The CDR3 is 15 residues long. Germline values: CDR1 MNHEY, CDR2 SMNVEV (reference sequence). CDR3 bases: TGTGCCAGCAGTTTCTCTAGCGGGACCTACAATGAGCAGTTCTTC. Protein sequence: CASSFSSGTYNEQFF.

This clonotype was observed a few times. The CDR3 sequence is CSGRSLNEQFF. In DNA, the CDR3 is TGCAGCGGGAGGAGTTTGAATGAGCAGTTCTTC. This chain connects TRBV29-1 to TRBJ2-1; D perhaps matches TRBD2 (5 bases). The germline V and J ends were trimmed by 7 bases and 7 bases, with 11 bases remaining between them. The germline V gene encodes CDR1 SQVTM and CDR2 ANQGSEA. The CDR3 is made up of 11 amino acids.

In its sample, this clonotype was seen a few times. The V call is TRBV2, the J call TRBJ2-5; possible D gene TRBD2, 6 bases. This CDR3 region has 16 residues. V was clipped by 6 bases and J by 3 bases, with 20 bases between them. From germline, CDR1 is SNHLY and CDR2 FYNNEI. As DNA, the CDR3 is TGTGCCAGCAGCCAGGACCAGACTAGAGCCGAAGAGACCCAGTACTTC. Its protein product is CASSQDQTRAEETQYF.

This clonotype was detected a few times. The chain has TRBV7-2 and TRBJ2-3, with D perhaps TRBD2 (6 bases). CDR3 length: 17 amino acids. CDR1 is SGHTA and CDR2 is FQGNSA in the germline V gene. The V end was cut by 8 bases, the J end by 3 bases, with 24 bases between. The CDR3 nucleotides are TGTGCCAGCGGCTCCCCAAGGATCTGGGGGGTAACAGATACGCAGTATTTT. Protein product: CASGSPRIWGVTDTQYF.

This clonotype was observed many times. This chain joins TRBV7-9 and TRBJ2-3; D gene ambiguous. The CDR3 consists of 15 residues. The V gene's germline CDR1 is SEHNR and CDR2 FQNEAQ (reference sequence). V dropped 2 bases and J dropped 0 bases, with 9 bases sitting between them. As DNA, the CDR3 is TGTGCCAGCAGCTTACAGGCTTCTAGCACAGATACGCAGTATTTT. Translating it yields CASSLQASSTDTQYF.

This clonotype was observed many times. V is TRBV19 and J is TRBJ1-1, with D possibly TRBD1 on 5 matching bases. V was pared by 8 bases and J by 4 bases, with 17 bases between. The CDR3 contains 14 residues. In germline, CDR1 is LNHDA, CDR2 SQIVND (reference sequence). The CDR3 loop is CASHHRGSPTEAFF. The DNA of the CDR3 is TGTGCCAGTCACCACCGGGGGAGCCCCACTGAAGCTTTCTTT.

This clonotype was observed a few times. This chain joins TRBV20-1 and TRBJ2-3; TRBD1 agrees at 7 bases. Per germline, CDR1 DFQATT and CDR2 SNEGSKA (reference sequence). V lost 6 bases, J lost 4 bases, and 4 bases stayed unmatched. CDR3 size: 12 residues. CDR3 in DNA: TGCAGTGCCCTAACAGGGGCAGATACGCAGTATTTT. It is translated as CSALTGADTQYF.

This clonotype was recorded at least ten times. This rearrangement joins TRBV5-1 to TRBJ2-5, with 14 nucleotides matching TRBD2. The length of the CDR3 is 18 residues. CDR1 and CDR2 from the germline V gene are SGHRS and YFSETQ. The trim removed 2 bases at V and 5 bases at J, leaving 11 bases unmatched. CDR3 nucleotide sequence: TGCGCCAGCAGCTTAACCACCGGGACTAGCGGGAGAGGGGAGACCCAGTACTTC. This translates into CASSLTTGTSGRGETQYF.

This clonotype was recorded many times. CDR3 protein: CASSQGSATGREQFF. The CDR3 coding sequence is TGCGCCAGCAGCCAAGGGTCGGCAACGGGGCGGGAGCAGTTCTTC. The chain combines TRBV4-1 with TRBJ2-1; possibly TRBD1 or TRBD2 for D (5 bases each). Trimming left V 1 base short and J 10 bases short, with 17 bases between. The CDR3 is 15 residues long. The germline V gene has CDR1 MGHRA and CDR2 YSYEKL.

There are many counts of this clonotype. The CDR3 is CASSPGQHNYGYTF. The DNA of the CDR3 is TGTGCCAGCTCACCGGGACAGCATAACTATGGCTACACCTTC. The rearrangement links TRBV18 to TRBJ1-2, with 7 bases identical to TRBD1. After removal of 3 bases from V and 1 base from J, the junction contained 2 bases not matched to a gene. This CDR3 contains 14 residues. Germline V gives CDR1 KGHSH, CDR2 LQKENI.

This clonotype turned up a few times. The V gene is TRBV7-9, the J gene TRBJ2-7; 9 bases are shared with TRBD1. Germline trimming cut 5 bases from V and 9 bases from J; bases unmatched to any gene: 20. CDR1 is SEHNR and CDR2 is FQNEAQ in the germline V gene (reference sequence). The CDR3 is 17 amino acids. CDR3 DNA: TGTGCCAGCAGCCGGACCTTTAAGGGACAGGGTCTGGGCGGGCAGTACGTC. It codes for CASSRTFKGQGLGGQYV.

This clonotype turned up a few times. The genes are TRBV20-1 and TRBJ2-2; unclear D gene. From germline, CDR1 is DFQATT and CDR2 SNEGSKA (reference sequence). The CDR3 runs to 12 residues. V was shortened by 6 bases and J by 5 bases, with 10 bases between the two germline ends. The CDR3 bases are TGCAGTGCCACCAGCTGGACCGGGGAGCTGTTTTTT. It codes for CSATSWTGELFF.

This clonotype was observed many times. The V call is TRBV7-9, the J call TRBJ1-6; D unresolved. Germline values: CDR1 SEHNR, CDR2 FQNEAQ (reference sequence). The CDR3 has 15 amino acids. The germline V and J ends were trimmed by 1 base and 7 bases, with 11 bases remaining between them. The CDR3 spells CASSLVRERNSPLHF. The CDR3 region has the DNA TGTGCCAGCAGCTTAGTGCGTGAGCGGAATTCACCCCTCCACTTT.

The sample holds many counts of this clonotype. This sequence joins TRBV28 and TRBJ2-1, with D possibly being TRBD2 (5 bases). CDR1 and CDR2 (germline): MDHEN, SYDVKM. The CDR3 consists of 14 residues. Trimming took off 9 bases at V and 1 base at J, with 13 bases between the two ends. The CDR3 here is CASSALESYNEQFF. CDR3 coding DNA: TGTGCCAGTAGCGCCTTAGAGTCCTACAATGAGCAGTTCTTC.

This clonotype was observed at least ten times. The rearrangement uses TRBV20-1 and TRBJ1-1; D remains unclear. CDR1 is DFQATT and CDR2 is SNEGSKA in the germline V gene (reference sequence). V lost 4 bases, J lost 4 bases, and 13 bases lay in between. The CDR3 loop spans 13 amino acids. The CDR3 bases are TGCAGTGCTACCCGGACCCCCCTCACTGAAGCTTTCTTT. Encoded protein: CSATRTPLTEAFF.

The CDR3 here is CSANPSGGRDTQYF. The CDR3 DNA sequence: TGCAGTGCTAATCCCAGCGGGGGAAGGGATACGCAGTATTTT. The chain employs TRBV20-1 and TRBJ2-3, with 8 positions matching TRBD2. J lost 6 bases, V lost 4 bases, and 9 bases had no gene match. The length of the CDR3 is 14 residues. The V gene's germline CDR1 is DFQATT and CDR2 SNEGSKA (reference sequence).